The present T cell receptor beta chain was sequenced within a study of CD8 T cells in ankylosing spondylitis. TCRdb reprocessed the 5' RACE reads via MiXCR and lists one record per CDR3 protein. The sample has 150,000 to 200,000 distinct CDR3 sequences, under 35% seen once. The CDR3 covers 16 residues. CDR1 is SGHDN, CDR2 FVKESK, per germline. The ends were cut back, 1 base at V and 1 base at J, with 13 bases in the middle. Sequenced material: synovial fluid, either unsorted or a sorted T cell fraction (not recorded which). J is TRBJ1-1 and V is TRBV14; possibly TRBD1 for D (6 bases). This receptor was obtained from a male donor with ankylosing spondylitis. Here the CDR3 reads CASSQALGAPNTEAFF. The CDR3 bases are TGTGCCAGCAGCCAAGCTCTGGGGGCACCGAACACTGAAGCTTTCTTT.